This T cell receptor beta chain came from a study of cytomegalovirus exposure and HLA in healthy donors. The V end was cut by 4 bases, the J end by 3 bases, with 13 bases between. CDR3 length equals 14 residues. The germline V gene encodes CDR1 MNHNS and CDR2 SASEGT. On this clone: The antigen remains unidentified.

Study-wide points: Fewer N-insertions than the roughly 630-donor mean were reportedly shown by an Asian-associated ancestry cluster in a later analysis. On later analysis, the bulk of CMV-associated TCR beta chains appeared to be HLA-restricted.

PCR amplification relied on 60 Vbeta primers (plus 13 Jbeta primers). The protocol was immunoSEQ multiplex PCR, while the TCRdb copy is restricted to in-frame clones and leaves out a portion. The sample includes 130,000 to 150,000 clones, about three quarters of them seen just once. Specimen: PBMCs. The receptor comes from a human donor in good health. V and J are TRBV6-1 and TRBJ2-7, with unresolved D. Here the CDR3 reads CASSVRKEFYEQYF. In nucleotides, the CDR3 is TGTGCCAGCAGTGTTCGGAAGGAGTTCTACGAGCAGTACTTC.